The T cell receptor beta chain under discussion was sequenced for a study of vaccination and CD4 T cells after COVID-19. Background on the study: The post-COVID samples were taken a median approximately 3.5 months after diagnosis, anywhere from 35 to 161. Median time from second vaccine dose to sampling was less than 85 days (14 to 241).

The assay that was used to sequence DNA from cultured CD4+ T cells was the Oncomine TCR Beta short-read assay. TCRdb ran MiXCR on the PCR reads and lists one entry per CDR3 protein. The sample includes approximately 21,000 distinct CDR3 sequences, 43% of them seen just once. Time point specified: late sampling 161 to 241 days after vaccination in a few convalescent patients. Indicated treatment: roughly 11-day PBMC culture with coronavirus spike peptide pools or control peptides (ViraFEST assay). ViraFEST relied on peptide pools to expand antigen-specific T cells; the TCRs were sequenced afterward. The count of this clonotype is one. Its antigen is as yet unknown. V lost 5 bases, J lost 2 bases, and 12 bases stayed unmatched. Germline CDR1 is SGHVS and CDR2 is FQNEAQ. CDR3 length: 17 residues.

The sample was CD4+ T cells from blood, cultured in vitro, taken about 7 months after SARS-CoV-2 vaccination. The TCR was taken from a human donor who had recovered from COVID-19. The V and J genes are TRBV7-8 and TRBJ2-4, with 7 bases identical to TRBD1. CDR3 residues: CASSGQRPGQPKNIQYF. CDR3 in DNA: TGTGCCAGCAGCGGACAACGGCCGGGACAGCCCAAAAACATTCAGTACTTC.